The 28 T cell receptor beta chains below come from one sample, sequenced in a study of siplizumab effects on memory and regulatory T cells. Assay: immunoSEQ multiplex PCR; the TCRdb copy retains only in-frame clones and omits some. This table has about 52,000 clones, about 97% appearing once. Material for sequencing was naive CD4+ T cells sorted from blood. The origin of the receptors is a human donor in good health.

This chain links TRBV19 with TRBJ1-1; D ambiguous. This CDR3 has 16 amino acids. Germline CDR1 is LNHDA and CDR2 is SQIVND (reference sequence). The V end was cut by 4 bases, the J end by 2 bases, with 17 bases between. CDR3: CASSTPTYYPNTEAFF. The CDR3 DNA follows: TGTGCCAGTAGTACCCCTACTTATTACCCCAACACTGAAGCTTTCTTT. Full variable domain (outside the CDR3, taken from reference TRBV19 and TRBJ1-1): DGGITQSPKYLFRKEGQNVTLSCEQNLNHDAMYWYRQDPGQGLRLIYYSQIVNDFQKGDIAEGYSVSREKKESFPLTVTSAQKNPTAFYLCASSTPTYYPNTEAFFGQGTRLTVV.

The gene calls are TRBV19 and TRBJ1-3; D call uncertain. CDR3 size: 17 residues. V lost 2 bases to trimming and J lost 6 bases, with 20 bases between them. Germline V lookup: CDR1 LNHDA, CDR2 SQIVND (reference sequence). The CDR3 bases are TGTGCCAGTAGTATACGGGCCACCGGAGGAGTTGAAAACACCATATATTTT. Translating it yields CASSIRATGGVENTIYF.

With regard to this clone: This CDR3 is also generated by other DNA sequences in the sample. The genes are TRBV5-1 and TRBJ2-1; no clear D. V dropped 2 bases and J dropped 0 bases, with 6 bases sitting between them. Germline V gene data show CDR1 as SGHRS and CDR2 as YFSETQ. The CDR3 runs to 14 residues. The CDR3 DNA reads as TGCGCCAGCAGCTTAGCAGGCTCCTACAATGAGCAGTTCTTC. Its protein product is CASSLAGSYNEQFF.

The chain joins TRBV11-1 to TRBJ2-1; TRBD2 aligns across 12 bases. V was pared by 4 bases and J by 6 bases, with 16 bases of the junction left unmatched. Looked up from germline, CDR1 is SGHAT and CDR2 is FQDESV (reference sequence). The CDR3 has 19 amino acids. The CDR3 here is CASSSGMGTSGRFFNEQFF. CDR3 sequence (DNA): TGTGCCAGCAGCTCCGGAATGGGTACTAGCGGGAGGTTTTTCAATGAGCAGTTCTTC.

This sequence joins TRBV6-1 and TRBJ1-3; the D is unclear. Trimming removed 6 bases at V and 4 bases at J, with 1 base between. The germline gives CDR1 MNHNS, CDR2 SASEGT. This CDR3 comprises 10 residues. The CDR3, as DNA: TGTGCCAGCAGGGGAAACACCATATATTTT. Its protein product is CASRGNTIYF.

The V and J genes are TRBV18 and TRBJ1-2, with D possibly TRBD1 on 5 matching bases. The ends were cut back, 3 bases at V and 0 bases at J, with 8 bases in the middle. This CDR3 spans 14 amino acids. Germline loops: CDR1 KGHSH, CDR2 LQKENI. CDR3 loop: CASSPDSPNYGYTF. CDR3 nucleotides: TGTGCCAGCTCACCCGACAGCCCTAACTATGGCTACACCTTC.

CDR3 in amino acids: CASSGTSGSRTGELFF. The DNA for the CDR3 is TGTGCCAGCAGTGGGACTAGCGGGAGCAGAACCGGGGAGCTGTTTTTT. V is TRBV2 and J is TRBJ2-2; 13 bases map to TRBD2. Germline CDR1 is SNHLY and CDR2 is FYNNEI. J lost 5 bases, V lost 4 bases, and 4 bases had no gene match. The CDR3 consists of 16 residues.

The chain employs TRBV29-1 and TRBJ2-5; TRBD1 is a possible D gene (6 bases). The CDR3 loop spans 14 amino acids. CDR1 is SQVTM and CDR2 is ANQGSEA in the germline V gene. With 0 bases removed from V and 5 bases from J, the gap between germline ends came to 13 bases. The CDR3: CSVEDPGVRETQYF. The CDR3 region has the DNA TGCAGCGTTGAAGATCCAGGGGTTCGGGAGACCCAGTACTTC.

This sequence joins TRBV7-2 and TRBJ2-4; D may be TRBD2 (6 bases). Trimming left V 3 bases short and J 0 bases short, with 18 bases between. There are 18 residues in the CDR3. Germline loops: CDR1 SGHTA, CDR2 FQGNSA. The chain's CDR3 is CASSFSGRVGLAKNIQYF. In DNA form, the CDR3 reads TGTGCCAGCAGCTTTAGCGGTAGAGTAGGGTTAGCCAAAAACATTCAGTACTTC.

The chain uses TRBV2 and TRBJ1-1; D is uncertain. The length of the CDR3 is 13 residues. CDR1 and CDR2 from the germline V gene are SNHLY and FYNNEI. Trimming pared 3 bases from V and 3 bases from J, leaving 8 bases between. CDR3 bases: TGTGCCAGCAGTGAGGACGTAGACACTGAAGCTTTCTTT. Residues: CASSEDVDTEAFF. The full variable domain, rest sourced from reference TRBV2 and TRBJ1-1, is EPEVTQTPSHQVTQMGQEVILRCVPISNHLYFYWYRQILGQKVEFLVSFYNNEISEKSEIFDDQFSVERPDGSNFTLKIRSTKLEDSAMYFCASSEDVDTEAFFGQGTRLTVV.

This chain links TRBV6-5 with TRBJ1-1, with no clear D. The CDR3 consists of 12 residues. Germline V gives CDR1 MNHEY, CDR2 SVGAGI. Between the trimmed V and J ends, which lost 6 bases and 3 bases, there was a span of 8 bases. In nucleotides, the CDR3 is TGTGCCAGCAGCCGCCCAGACACTGAAGCTTTCTTT. Amino acid sequence: CASSRPDTEAFF.

The chain carries TRBV13 and TRBJ2-3; TRBD2 agrees at 10 bases. Germline V lookup: CDR1 PRHDT, CDR2 FYEKMQ (reference sequence). The CDR3 sequence is 22 residues long. V lost 2 bases to trimming and J lost 2 bases; unmatched junction nucleotides: 22. The chain's CDR3 is CASSLKDGWWPSGRGHTDTQYF. The CDR3 region has the DNA TGTGCCAGCAGCTTAAAAGACGGGTGGTGGCCTAGCGGGAGAGGGCACACAGATACGCAGTATTTT.

The count of this clone is one. The gene calls are TRBV5-1 and TRBJ2-5; 8 bases map to TRBD1. The J segment lost 5 bases and the V segment lost 3 bases, leaving 6 bases of the junction unmatched. This CDR3 has 14 residues. Germline loops: CDR1 SGHRS, CDR2 YFSETQ. For the CDR3, the DNA is TGCGCCAGCAGCTCAGGGGGCGCGGAGGAGACCCAGTACTTC. Its protein product is CASSSGGAEETQYF.

The J gene is TRBJ1-2, the V gene TRBV4-2; D perhaps matches TRBD1 (5 bases). V was cut by 0 bases and J by 8 bases, with 13 bases left in between. This CDR3 region has 14 residues. Germline lookup yields CDR1 LGHNA and CDR2 YNFKEQ. The CDR3 loop is CASSQEPRQTGYTF. Here the CDR3 DNA reads TGTGCCAGCAGCCAAGAGCCCCGACAGACCGGCTACACCTTC.

The CDR3: CSVPDVYTDGYTF. CDR3 nucleotides: TGCAGCGTCCCCGACGTGTACACCGATGGCTACACCTTC. The V and J genes are TRBV29-1 and TRBJ1-2; D call uncertain. Between the trimmed V and J ends, which lost 6 bases and 6 bases, there was a span of 17 bases. The CDR3 loop spans 13 amino acids. Germline CDR1 reads SQVTM; CDR2 reads ANQGSEA.

V gene TRBV5-1 combines with J gene TRBJ2-2; a weak D match, TRBD2 (6 bases). V lost 2 bases and J lost 2, with 7 bases in between. The germline V gene has CDR1 SGHRS and CDR2 YFSETQ. This CDR3 has 14 residues. The CDR3 reads CASSLAGNTGELFF. The DNA for the CDR3 is TGCGCCAGCAGCTTAGCGGGCAACACCGGGGAGCTGTTTTTT.

This clone was seen only once. CDR3 sequence: CAISEKINEQFF. The CDR3 coding sequence is TGTGCCATCAGTGAGAAAATCAATGAGCAGTTCTTC. This chain links TRBV10-3 with TRBJ2-1; D gene uncertain. CDR3 length: 12 residues. The germline V and J ends were trimmed by 2 bases and 6 bases, with 5 bases remaining between them. CDR1 is ENHRY, CDR2 SYGVKD, per germline.

The chain is built from TRBV12-5 and TRBJ1-1, with D uncertain. This CDR3 comprises 14 residues. V lost 5 bases, J lost 4 bases, and 14 bases lay in between. Germline V CDR1 and CDR2: LGHNT, FRNRAP. CDR3 in DNA: TGTGCTAGTGGTCCCCGTACTGGGTTCACTGAAGCTTTCTTT. This sequence encodes CASGPRTGFTEAFF.

The table lists this clone with a count of one. The chain combines TRBV7-9 with TRBJ2-1, with TRBD2 matching 10 bases. CDR1 is SEHNR and CDR2 is FQNEAQ in the germline V gene (reference sequence). CDR3 length: 15 residues. The ends lost 1 base at V and 5 bases at J; junction bases unmatched: 2. CDR3 DNA: TGTGCCAGCAGCTTAGGGACTAGCGGAAACAATGAGCAGTTCTTC. Its translation is CASSLGTSGNNEQFF.

This clone is a singleton in its sample. This chain connects TRBV19 to TRBJ2-5; 8 bases fit TRBD2. The CDR3 consists of 16 residues. Per germline, CDR1 LNHDA and CDR2 SQIVND (reference sequence). V gave up 5 bases and J gave up 6 bases; unmatched junction bases: 14. The DNA for the CDR3 is TGTGCCAGTAGTTCAAATGGGCTAGCGGGTCCCAAGACCCAGTACTTC. Encoded protein: CASSSNGLAGPKTQYF.

The chain couples TRBV27 to TRBJ2-3; TRBD2 aligns across 13 bases. The CDR3 sequence is 16 residues long. V shed 6 bases, J shed 1 base, and the junction held 4 bases outside the gene matches. Germline CDR1 MNHEY, CDR2 SMNVEV (reference sequence). This CDR3 reads CASSPGLAGGTDTQYF. In DNA, the CDR3 is TGTGCCAGCAGCCCCGGACTAGCGGGGGGCACAGATACGCAGTATTTT.

The chain uses TRBV19 and TRBJ1-1; D remains unclear. V lost 9 bases and J 0 bases, leaving 14 bases between the germline ends. Germline loops: CDR1 LNHDA, CDR2 SQIVND (reference sequence). The CDR3 has 14 amino acids. CDR3 bases: TGTGCCAGCCTAGGTGGATTCATGAACACTGAAGCTTTCTTT. Encoded protein: CASLGGFMNTEAFF.

Only one count was recorded for this clone. The chain carries TRBV6-1 and TRBJ1-3, with 8 bases fitting TRBD1. Germline assignment: CDR1 MNHNS and CDR2 SASEGT. The trim removed 3 bases at V and 1 base at J, leaving 2 bases unmatched. The CDR3 has 15 residues. CDR3 loop: CASSEGQASGNTIYF. DNA of the CDR3: TGTGCCAGCAGTGAGGGACAGGCGTCTGGAAACACCATATATTTT.

The rearrangement links TRBV5-5 to TRBJ2-1; TRBD2 aligns across 12 bases. Per germline, CDR1 SGHKS and CDR2 YYEKEE (reference sequence). With 0 bases clipped from V and 8 bases from J, the junction kept 12 bases outside the gene matches. The CDR3 consists of 18 residues. The CDR3 spells CASSLASGRAWEWYEQFF. DNA for the CDR3: TGTGCCAGCAGCTTGGCTAGCGGGAGGGCCTGGGAGTGGTATGAGCAGTTCTTC.

The V call is TRBV7-3, the J call TRBJ2-2; D remains ambiguous. This CDR3 contains 13 residues. Per germline, CDR1 SGHTA and CDR2 FQGTGA. V was pared by 5 bases and J by 7 bases, with 11 bases between. CDR3 protein: CASSLMADGELFF. The CDR3 coding sequence is TGTGCCAGCAGCCTGATGGCGGACGGGGAGCTGTTTTTT.

This sequence joins TRBV11-2 and TRBJ2-3; tentatively, D is TRBD2 (5 bases). Trimming removed 5 bases from V and 6 bases from J, with 18 bases in between. The CDR3 is 15 amino acids. The germline CDR1 and CDR2 sequences are SGHAT and FQNNGV. CDR3 sequence: CASSRSPGSEDTQYF. The CDR3 region has the DNA TGTGCCAGCAGCCGCTCCCCGGGGTCCGAGGATACGCAGTATTTT.

The chain uses TRBV6-5 and TRBJ1-3; no firm D call. The CDR3 has 12 amino acids. CDR1 is MNHEY and CDR2 is SVGAGI in the germline V gene. Trimming shortened V by 8 bases and J by 0 bases, and 5 bases separated the two germline ends. CDR3 nucleotides: TGTGCCAGCCAAAGCTCTGGAAACACCATATATTTT. It yields the protein CASQSSGNTIYF.

V gene TRBV27 combines with J gene TRBJ1-5, with D perhaps TRBD1 (6 bases). The CDR3 consists of 13 residues. Trimming pared 5 bases from V and 7 bases from J, leaving 12 bases between. Germline loops: CDR1 MNHEY, CDR2 SMNVEV (reference sequence). Written as DNA, the CDR3 is TGTGCCAGCAGTACAGGGCGCCGACAGCCCCAGCATTTT. Amino acids: CASSTGRRQPQHF.